The 23 T cell receptor beta chains reported below all come from one sample, sequenced in a study of neoadjuvant anti-PD-1 for oral cavity cancer. Using immunoSEQ multiplex PCR, the repertoire was profiled, and TCRdb retains in-frame clones only, with some absent. The sample has 84,000 or so clones, 70% to 85% seen once. Sequencing was performed on PBMCs, taken before nivolumab (anti-PD-1) treatment. The receptors come from a person aged 35 to 85 with oral cavity squamous cell carcinoma.

As to this clone: Distinct nucleotide sequences in the sample also encode this CDR3. The V gene is TRBV20-1, the J gene TRBJ2-5; no clear D gene. The ends were cut back, 5 bases at V and 5 bases at J, with 6 bases in the middle. Per germline, CDR1 DFQATT and CDR2 SNEGSKA (reference sequence). CDR3 length: 10 residues. The CDR3 loop reads CSAARETQYF. CDR3 in DNA: TGCAGTGCTGCCCGGGAGACCCAGTACTTC.

The J gene is TRBJ2-7, the V gene TRBV11-2; possibly TRBD1 for D (6 bases). The CDR3 covers 14 residues. CDR1 is SGHAT, CDR2 FQNNGV, per germline. Trimming took off 1 base at V and 3 bases at J, with 10 bases between the two ends. The CDR3 nucleotides read TGTGCCAGCAGCTTAGGCACAGGGCGCTACGAGCAGTACTTC. Translation gives CASSLGTGRYEQYF.

The chain uses TRBV10-3 and TRBJ1-4; TRBD1 matches 9 bases. CDR3 length equals 15 residues. After removal of 0 bases from V and 8 bases from J, the junction contained 4 bases not matched to a gene. Germline CDR1 reads ENHRY; CDR2 reads SYGVKD. The CDR3 here is CAISESQGAMEKLFF. The CDR3 coding sequence is TGTGCCATCAGTGAGTCACAGGGGGCTATGGAAAAACTGTTTTTT.

This clone has at least ten counts. The gene calls are TRBV7-9 and TRBJ2-2; D gene uncertain. The germline V gene encodes CDR1 SEHNR and CDR2 FQNEAQ (reference sequence). V was cut by 5 bases and J by 5 bases, with 3 bases left in between. The CDR3 is 11 amino acids. CDR3 bases: TGTGCCAGCAGCCCTACCGGGGAGCTGTTTTTT. Protein: CASSPTGELFF.

The V and J genes are TRBV5-1 and TRBJ1-4; D ambiguous. There are 16 residues in the CDR3. Germline CDR1 SGHRS, CDR2 YFSETQ. The ends were cut back, 3 bases at V and 0 bases at J, with 12 bases in the middle. The CDR3: CASSYGPSATNEKLFF. Here the CDR3 DNA reads TGCGCCAGCAGCTACGGCCCGAGTGCAACTAATGAAAAACTGTTTTTT.

This clone came up a few times. Other DNA sequences from this sample encode an identical CDR3 as well. This CDR3 is CASSLGALYEQYF. As DNA, the CDR3 is TGTGCCAGCAGCTTAGGGGCCCTTTACGAGCAGTACTTC. The gene calls are TRBV11-2 and TRBJ2-7; D gene unclear. V gave up 1 base and J gave up 4 bases, with 8 bases separating them. There are 13 residues in the CDR3. Germline V gene sequence: CDR1 SGHAT, CDR2 FQNNGV.

This chain joins TRBV5-1 and TRBJ1-1; D gene uncertain. The V and J ends lost 2 bases and 4 bases respectively, with 12 bases between them. There are 14 residues in the CDR3. Germline CDR1 SGHRS, CDR2 YFSETQ. The DNA of the CDR3 is TGCGCCAGCAGCTTCGGACCAGAAGGCACTGAAGCTTTCTTT. Translation gives CASSFGPEGTEAFF. The whole variable domain, filled in from reference TRBV5-1 and TRBJ1-1, reads KAGVTQTPRYLIKTRGQQVTLSCSPISGHRSVSWYQQTPGQGLQFLFEYFSETQRNKGNFPGRFSGRQFSNSRSEMNVSTLELGDSALYLCASSFGPEGTEAFFGQGTRLTVV.

This chain uses TRBV9 with TRBJ1-2; no clear D gene. Germline lookup yields CDR1 SGDLS and CDR2 YYNGEE. Trimming stripped 0 bases from V and 3 bases from J, with 18 bases between. The CDR3 extends over 17 amino acids. CDR3 DNA: TGTGCCAGCAGCGTAGATGACTCGGGTTGGGGTGACTATGGCTACACCTTC. Translation: CASSVDDSGWGDYGYTF. The full variable domain, rest sourced from reference TRBV9 and TRBJ1-2, is DSGVTQTPKHLITATGQRVTLRCSPRSGDLSVYWYQQSLDQGLQFLIQYYNGEERAKGNILERFSAQQFPDLHSELNLSSLELGDSALYFCASSVDDSGWGDYGYTFGSGTRLTVV.

The V call is TRBV10-3, the J call TRBJ2-7, with 7 bases matching TRBD1. The length of the CDR3 is 13 residues. The V segment lost 7 bases and the J segment 5 bases; nucleotides outside the gene matches: 8. CDR1 is ENHRY, CDR2 SYGVKD, per germline. The CDR3 loop reads CAITDRASDEQYF. The CDR3 nucleotides read TGTGCCATCACCGACAGGGCAAGCGACGAGCAGTACTTC.

This chain links TRBV5-6 with TRBJ2-1; D not resolved. Germline CDR1 and CDR2: SGHDT and YYEEEE. The CDR3 consists of 11 residues. V lost 4 bases to trimming and J lost 8 bases, with 7 bases between them. CDR3 residues: CASSGTDEQFF. The DNA of the CDR3 is TGTGCCAGCAGCGGAACGGATGAGCAGTTCTTC. Looking up the rest from reference TRBV5-6 and TRBJ2-1 gives the full variable domain: DAGVTQSPTHLIKTRGQQVTLRCSPKSGHDTVSWYQQALGQGPQFIFQYYEEEERQRGNFPDRFSGHQFPNYSSELNVNALLLGDSALYLCASSGTDEQFFGPGTRLTVL.

This sequence joins TRBV6-1 and TRBJ2-1; 13 positions agree with TRBD2. With 4 bases clipped from V and 6 bases from J, the junction kept 6 bases outside the gene matches. Germline loops: CDR1 MNHNS, CDR2 SASEGT. This CDR3 contains 16 residues. The CDR3 region is CASSAFGTSGVNEQFF. The CDR3, as DNA: TGTGCCAGCAGTGCCTTCGGGACTAGCGGGGTCAATGAGCAGTTCTTC.

Of note for this clone: Germline and junction disagree at one end, which may indicate a read error. The gene calls are TRBV6-5 and TRBJ2-3; 8 bases are a match to TRBD2. Germline assignment: CDR1 MNHEY and CDR2 SVGAGI. This CDR3 is built from 15 residues. CDR3 in amino acids: CASSDSAGVTDTQYF. The CDR3 nucleotides read TGTGCCAGCAGTGACTCAGCGGGAGTGACAGATACGCAGTATTTT.

The rearrangement links TRBV11-2 to TRBJ2-5; D remains ambiguous. CDR3 length equals 13 residues. V lost 6 bases and J lost 5, with 13 bases in between. Germline assignment: CDR1 SGHAT and CDR2 FQNNGV. This CDR3 is CASRGSPAETQYF. The CDR3 DNA sequence: TGTGCCAGCAGAGGATCCCCCGCGGAGACCCAGTACTTC.

The J gene is TRBJ1-2, the V gene TRBV4-1; 10 positions match TRBD1. The ends lost 1 base at V and 5 bases at J; junction bases unmatched: 13. The CDR3 consists of 18 residues. CDR1 and CDR2 from the germline V gene are MGHRA and YSYEKL. The CDR3 here is CASSQGEGGQGPTYGYTF. As DNA, the CDR3 is TGCGCCAGCAGCCAAGGGGAAGGGGGACAGGGGCCTACTTATGGCTACACCTTC.

The chain combines TRBV19 with TRBJ1-4; tentatively, D is TRBD1 (5 bases). Looked up from germline, CDR1 is LNHDA and CDR2 is SQIVND (reference sequence). CDR3 size: 14 residues. V gave up 4 bases and J gave up 4 bases, with 10 bases separating them. As DNA, the CDR3 is TGTGCCAGTAGTACCGGGACGGGTAATGAAAAACTGTTTTTT. Translation: CASSTGTGNEKLFF. Using reference TRBV19 and TRBJ1-4 for the parts outside the CDR3, the full variable domain is DGGITQSPKYLFRKEGQNVTLSCEQNLNHDAMYWYRQDPGQGLRLIYYSQIVNDFQKGDIAEGYSVSREKKESFPLTVTSAQKNPTAFYLCASSTGTGNEKLFFGSGTQLSVL.

The chain has TRBV5-1 and TRBJ2-3; D not certain. There are 12 residues in the CDR3. Germline V CDR1 and CDR2: SGHRS, YFSETQ. V was clipped by 7 bases and J by 0 bases, with 6 bases between them. The CDR3 DNA reads as TGCGCCAGCGGATCTAGCACAGATACGCAGTATTTT. Translated: CASGSSTDTQYF.

The chain combines TRBV5-6 with TRBJ2-3; 8 nucleotides align to TRBD1. CDR3 length equals 15 residues. V dropped 4 bases and J dropped 4; count of bases not matched to a gene: 8. Germline CDR1 and CDR2: SGHDT and YYEEEE. DNA of the CDR3: TGTGCCAGCAGCCCTGGGCAGGGGGCGTCAGATACGCAGTATTTT. Translated: CASSPGQGASDTQYF.

The V and J genes are TRBV6-1 and TRBJ1-5, with D uncertain. The germline gives CDR1 MNHNS, CDR2 SASEGT. Trimming removed 4 bases from V and 7 bases from J, with 11 bases in between. CDR3 size: 13 residues. CDR3 sequence (DNA): TGTGCCAGCAGTGTTGAGGGTCGCCAGCCCCAGCATTTT. Protein sequence: CASSVEGRQPQHF.

This clone appeared once. The gene calls are TRBV6-1 and TRBJ2-5, with D possibly TRBD1 on 6 matching bases. CDR1 MNHNS and CDR2 SASEGT come from the germline V gene. The CDR3 length is 16 residues. V gave up 2 bases and J gave up 5 bases, with 18 bases separating them. The CDR3 region is CASSEMGAGLRETQYF. In DNA, the CDR3 is TGTGCCAGCAGTGAAATGGGGGCAGGGCTACGGGAGACCCAGTACTTC.

CDR3 in amino acids: CAISSGNNEQFF. CDR3 sequence (DNA): TGTGCCATCTCTAGCGGCAACAATGAGCAGTTCTTC. The chain uses TRBV10-3 and TRBJ2-1, with 7 bases identical to TRBD2. The CDR3 has 12 residues. Germline CDR1 reads ENHRY; CDR2 reads SYGVKD. With V trimmed by 8 bases and J by 5 bases, 3 bases remained unmatched.

V and J are TRBV30 and TRBJ2-2; D might be TRBD2 (5 bases). Trimming took off 3 bases at V and 6 bases at J, with 11 bases between the two ends. Germline assignment: CDR1 GTSNPN and CDR2 SVGIG (reference sequence). The CDR3 length is 13 residues. CDR3 sequence (DNA): TGTGCCTGGAGCTTCATCGGGGCCGGGGAGCTGTTTTTT. Translated: CAWSFIGAGELFF.

V and J are TRBV6-1 and TRBJ1-4; 10 bases align to TRBD1. The V segment lost 2 bases and the J segment 7 bases; nucleotides outside the gene matches: 4. CDR3 size: 15 residues. Looked up from germline, CDR1 is MNHNS and CDR2 is SASEGT. CDR3 DNA: TGTGCCAGCAGTGAAAGGACAGGGGGTTCTGAAAAACTGTTTTTT. Translation gives CASSERTGGSEKLFF.

The chain uses TRBV9 and TRBJ1-1; maybe TRBD1 (5 bases). Trimming took 4 bases from V and 0 from J, leaving 16 bases between them. This CDR3 contains 16 residues. Per the germline V gene, CDR1 is SGDLS and CDR2 is YYNGEE. The CDR3 bases are TGTGCCAGCAGCACACGCGGGGGAGAGATGAACACTGAAGCTTTCTTT. This gives the protein CASSTRGGEMNTEAFF.